This T cell receptor (beta chain) was sequenced during a study of blood T cell repertoires in COVID-19. Looking at the study overall: There were acute and convalescent COVID-19 samples, and they came from the United States, Italy and Spain. PBMCs, B-cell-depleted T cells, or T cells provided the cDNA or gDNA that made up the material.

In Seattle, patients joined the study during active infection and were tracked longitudinally. V lost 9 bases, J lost 2 bases, and 7 bases stayed unmatched. The CDR3 totals 13 residues. Germline V gene data show CDR1 as SGHTS and CDR2 as YDEGEE. Per the authors' pipeline: Reference gene primer amplification gave nucleated cell count estimates. Profiled with immunoSEQ multiplex PCR; TCRdb holds only in-frame clones, not every one. V, J and clone size reflect that table, while D and trimming were determined from the DNA. The table lists under 550,000 clones, over 85% of them singletons. The chain links TRBV5-8 to TRBJ1-1, with 7 bases lining up with TRBD1. The TCR originated in a man aged 18 to 29 with COVID-19, enrolled during active disease. Material: peripheral blood. The CDR3 loop reads CATTGTVNTEAFF. DNA of the CDR3: TGTGCCACCACAGGGACAGTTAACACTGAAGCTTTCTTT.